This T cell receptor beta chain came from a study of read filtering for tumor transcriptome and immune sequencing. Study overall: 8 patients were R-ISS I, approximately 15 were R-ISS II, 6 or 7 were R-ISS III. RNA-seq yielded only about 75 to 1,400 TCR reads, IR-seq about 4 to 10.27 million. Findings and caveats of the study: RNA-seq captured clonotypes less deeply and reliably than IR-seq.

As concerns this clonotype: Its antigen is undetermined. Since a much larger clone is just one base distant, this may be a read error.

Molecular barcoded adaptors covering alpha/delta and beta/gamma chains were used on 400 ng RNA. Using its own MiXCR run on the reads, TCRdb lists one record per CDR3 protein. The table lists roughly 130,000 distinct CDR3 sequences, under 15% of them singletons. Germline loops: CDR1 GTSNPN, CDR2 SVGIG (reference sequence). The CDR3 runs 15 residues. The clonotype originates from a donor aged 40 or over with multiple myeloma. The gene calls are TRBV30 and TRBJ1-1; D possibly corresponds to TRBD1 (5 bases). Source material: a population of CD138-negative cells sorted from bone marrow. The CDR3 DNA follows: TGTGCCTGGAGGCTTCGGGGGTCATCCGGCACTGAAGCTCTCTTT. Encoded protein: CAWRLRGSSGTEALF.